This paragraph covers one T cell receptor beta chain sequence. Its target antigen remains unknown. The sample holds no much larger clone one base away, and base qualities are not on file. TCR beta libraries were generated from genomic DNA with the immunoSEQ kit, following the manufacturer's recommendations. For library preparation, a first multiplex PCR was performed with proprietary primers, followed by a second PCR in which unique barcodes were added, and bead cleanups were performed after each round. Each sample batch included a kit-provided positive control reaction and a negative control reaction. The final libraries were assessed on an Agilent 4200 TapeStation D1000 ScreenTape, pooled by volume, and quantified by qPCR. An Illumina NextSeq500 fitted with a MidOutput 150-cycle cartridge performed the sequencing, running 156 Read1 cycles and 15 Index1 cycles with the kit's custom primers. The pooled library was loaded at about 1 pM with about 20% PhiX control spiked in. In the source study's methods: Vendor-processed data were analyzed in R, and a clonotype was defined as all T cells sharing the same CDR3 nucleotide sequence. In the clone abundance analyses, frequencies were normalized to the 10,000 most abundant clones in each sample. Before analysis, public T cell clones were removed, and these numbered fewer than six per sample on average. A difference in abundance of at least 32-fold between compartments was used to define tumor-enriched and baseline blood-enriched clonotypes. Clonotypes expanded or contracted between blood time points were identified with a beta-binomial differential abundance model. Similarity between tumor and blood repertoires was quantified using the Baroni-Urbani and Buser coefficient, and groups were compared with two-tailed Wilcoxon tests in R. TCRdb carries this immuneACCESS record with in-frame sequences only. Its versions omit some clonotypes, under half of them owing to an unresolved V gene in the studies checked, with the rest unexplained. V and J calls plus clone size are reproduced from that table; the DNA served to infer D and trimming. Recorded for this sample are some 120,000 clones; about 81% of them occurred a single time. Roughly 5.9% of the sample is held by the ten biggest clonotypes.

This specimen belongs to a study of radiation and T cells in renal cell carcinoma (dated by TCRdb to the early 2020s). Regarding the complete study: Samples came from a clinical trial, in which primary renal cell carcinomas received 15 Gy stereotactic body radiation therapy followed by nephrectomy 4 weeks later. In total, roughly 51 samples underwent TCR beta sequencing: about 25 tumors plus 27 peripheral blood samples. A total of about 3.8 million unique CDR3 nucleotide sequences, encoding fewer than 3,000,000 unique CDR3 amino acid sequences, were found across all 50 or so samples. The full study reports these points: Because no pretreatment tumor biopsies were available, whether clonotypes were present in the tumor at baseline could not be determined. Effects of radiation dose or scheduling on the TCR repertoire could not be addressed with the single-armed trial design. In blood, the top tumor clonotypes increased between baseline and 2 weeks post-radiation and then shrank by 4 weeks, which suggests that tumor-resident clones expanded only transiently. Changes in the blood repertoire were not tracked past 4 weeks after treatment.

The sample's time point label, in plain terms: blood 2 weeks post-SBRT. This sample's treatment or condition label indicates: 15 Gy SBRT to primary tumor, nephrectomy 4 weeks later. Serial peripheral blood from radiation-treated patients was sampled at baseline, 2 weeks and 4 weeks after SBRT to track tumor-enriched clonotypes. Every patient had renal cell carcinoma of clear cell pathology. The QIAamp DNA Blood Mini Kit (Qiagen) was used to prepare genomic DNA for TCR sequencing. Only samples passing all quality control checks were included in the analyses. V lost 3 bases and J lost 2 bases, and the count of bases not matched to a germline gene is 4. Counted from cysteine to phenylalanine, this CDR3 has 15 amino acids. The sequence is cut down to CDR3 DNA, 45 bases in frame from base 1. CDR1 and CDR2 were assigned from the germline V gene as SGHRS and YFSETQ.

The receptor comes from a man in his fifties with renal cell carcinoma. The rearrangement combines TRBV5-1 with TRBJ2-5, with 10 bases matching TRBD2. This sample comprised blood, obtained from a patient whose treatment included radiotherapy and nephrectomy. In nucleotides, the sequence is TGCGCCAGCAGCTCTAGCGGGGGCCCTCAAGAGACCCAGTACTTC. This yields the protein CASSSSGGPQETQYF. Reference TRBV5-1 and TRBJ2-5 genes cover what lies past the CDR3, so the full variable domain is KAGVTQTPRYLIKTRGQQVTLSCSPISGHRSVSWYQQTPGQGLQFLFEYFSETQRNKGNFPGRFSGRQFSNSRSEMNVSTLELGDSALYLCASSSSGGPQETQYFGPGTRLLVL.